The present T cell receptor beta chain was sequenced within a study of blood T cell repertoires in COVID-19 (TCRdb year 2020). The study in broad terms: The collaborator samples originated in the United States, Italy and Spain and spanned the acute and convalescent phases of COVID-19. The material from the prospective study consisted of cDNA or gDNA derived from T cells, B-cell-depleted T cells, or PBMCs. A freely available public database, intended as a resource for researchers studying the immune response to SARS-CoV-2, is where the repertoires were released. Where available, HLA class I and class II types were taken from metadata supplied by the sample provider and were not determined by assay-based typing. Subjects who had been exposed to COVID-19, were actively infected with it, or had recovered from it provided the deeply sampled blood TCRbeta repertoires that made up the dataset. Samples came from the ongoing ImmuneRACE study (first 160 participants) plus 1,254 subjects from 6 global collaborators. Nearly every sample came with metadata listing a de-identified subject ID, COVID-19 status, age in years and sex. Findings and caveats that apply to the study as a whole: The amount of clinical and demographic metadata varied by source and participant and was provided uncurated.

This clone showed up just once. Its target antigen remains unknown. Per-base qualities were not stored, and no clone one base away is much larger. Each collaborating institution followed its own protocols to collect whole blood in K2EDTA tubes. For TCRbeta analysis, collaborators shipped samples in one of three forms: frozen whole blood, isolated PBMCs, or DNA extracted from either of those sample types. CDR1 and CDR2 are drawn from the germline V gene: SGHVS, FNYEAQ. From the cysteine up to the phenylalanine, the CDR3 has a length of 16 residues. Kept here is only the CDR3 DNA, which spans 48 bases and is read in frame from base 1. V is reduced by 5 bases and J by 1 base, leaving a spacing of 14 bases between them. TCRbeta CDR3 regions were amplified from genomic DNA by means of the immunoSEQ Assay, a bias-controlled multiplex PCR. The source study handled its data this way. The number of nucleated cells in each sample was estimated from the amplification of reference gene primers within the assay. To quantify the absolute abundance of each unique TCRbeta CDR3 rearrangement, sequence reads were collapsed and filtered. Productive Simpson clonality was computed per sample as the square root of Simpson's diversity index over productive rearrangements. Imported from immuneACCESS, the table was reduced by TCRdb to in-frame sequences with V and J called. These copies leave out some clones; in studies compared against another copy, an unresolved V gene accounts for under half, and the cause of the remainder is not known. V, J and clone size are taken as reported in that table, and D and trimming were inferred from the DNA itself. For this sample there are 200,000 to 250,000 clones; 82% appear just once. Jointly, the top ten make up roughly 4.6% of the sample.

Sequencing used peripheral blood. The sequence derives from a woman aged 80 or over with active or convalescent COVID-19. The chain couples TRBV7-6 to TRBJ2-2; the D segment could be TRBD1, given 6 matching bases. The CDR3 in this case is CASSPSQGLNTGELFF. The DNA reads TGTGCCAGCAGCCCATCTCAGGGGCTGAACACCGGGGAGCTGTTTTTT.